This TCR beta chain appears in the sequencing data of a study of graft-versus-host responses after intestinal transplantation. Findings of the study overall: Some GvH clones appeared in ileal mucosa or blood before recipient bone marrow. Circulating GvH clone levels at their peak were associated with HvG declines (early post-transplant).

With respect to this clone: Its matching antigen is unknown.

This CDR3 contains 16 residues. Looked up from germline, CDR1 is SNHLY and CDR2 is FYNNEI. After removal of 4 bases from V and 2 bases from J, the junction contained 9 bases not matched to a gene. TCRdb's copy holds only in-frame clones and misses some; the assay was immunoSEQ multiplex PCR. The table shows around 87,000 clones, with under 95% occurring only once. The sequence derives from a human donor who was the organ donor for an intestinal transplant. The chain uses TRBV2 and TRBJ2-5, with 8 bases matching TRBD1. Sequences were derived from unstimulated CD8+ T cells sorted from spleen or lymph node cells, sampled before transplant. CDR3 bases: TGTGCCAGCAGTGGTCCGGGACAGGAACTACAAGAGACCCAGTACTTC. It yields the protein CASSGPGQELQETQYF. Filled out from reference TRBV2 and TRBJ2-5, the complete variable domain reads EPEVTQTPSHQVTQMGQEVILRCVPISNHLYFYWYRQILGQKVEFLVSFYNNEISEKSEIFDDQFSVERPDGSNFTLKIRSTKLEDSAMYFCASSGPGQELQETQYFGPGTRLLVL.